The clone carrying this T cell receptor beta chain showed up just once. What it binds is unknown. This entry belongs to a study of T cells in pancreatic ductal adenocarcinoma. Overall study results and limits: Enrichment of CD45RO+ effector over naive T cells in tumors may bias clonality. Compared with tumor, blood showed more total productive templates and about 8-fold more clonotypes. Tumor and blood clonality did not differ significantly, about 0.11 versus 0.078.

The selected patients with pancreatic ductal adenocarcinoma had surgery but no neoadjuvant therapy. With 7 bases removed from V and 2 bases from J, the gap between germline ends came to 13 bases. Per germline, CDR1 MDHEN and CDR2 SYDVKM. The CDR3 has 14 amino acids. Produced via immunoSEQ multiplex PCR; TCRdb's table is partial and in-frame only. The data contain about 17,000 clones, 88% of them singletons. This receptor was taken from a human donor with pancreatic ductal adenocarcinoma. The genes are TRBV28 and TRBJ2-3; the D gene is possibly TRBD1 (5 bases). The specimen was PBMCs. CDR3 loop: CASTTATHTDTQYF. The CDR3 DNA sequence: TGTGCCAGCACGACAGCAACCCACACAGATACGCAGTATTTT.